This TCR beta chain was retrieved from a study of shared clonotypes between healthy human individuals. Of note for this clone: Its target is unknown.

This CDR3 has 16 residues. V lost 4 bases and J lost 2, with 16 bases in between. Germline V gene sequence: CDR1 SGHDT, CDR2 YYEEEE. When replicate PCRs were run on sorted subsets, they used 200 to 250 ng DNA, some 29,000 T cell genomes. Original processing notes: Junction-only sequences without quality scores came from ImmunoSEQ, so filtering differed. Using immunoSEQ multiplex PCR, the repertoire was profiled, and TCRdb retains in-frame clones only, with some absent. That table furnishes V, J and clone size, whereas the DNA furnished D and trimming. The sample has about 2 million clones; about 94% are singletons. Study-level points and caveats: As a rule, naive subsets had a larger estimated richness than memory subsets.

As defined, naive CD8 cells were CD45RO-negative and positively selected for CCR7, with terminally differentiated effector memory CD45RA+ cells excluded. Sample: naive CD8+ T cells sorted from blood. The receptor was derived from a man younger than 30 in good health. This chain connects TRBV5-6 to TRBJ1-3; D is possibly TRBD1 (6 bases). CDR3 DNA sequence: TGTGCCAGCAGCAGATACAGGGAAGACGCTGGAAACACCATATATTTT. Its translation is CASSRYREDAGNTIYF. Supplemented by reference TRBV5-6 and TRBJ1-3, the full variable domain reads DAGVTQSPTHLIKTRGQQVTLRCSPKSGHDTVSWYQQALGQGPQFIFQYYEEEERQRGNFPDRFSGHQFPNYSSELNVNALLLGDSALYLCASSRYREDAGNTIYFGEGSWLTVV.